A few counts support the clone carrying this T cell receptor (beta chain). Recruitment covered about 25 US areas and drew participants whose ages spanned roughly 18 to 100 years. The CDR3 length is 14 residues. Germline V gene lookup returns CDR1 MNHEY and CDR2 SMNVEV (reference sequence). The ends were cut back, 2 bases at V and 5 bases at J, with 9 bases in the middle. Some clones are missing from TCRdb's copy, which holds only in-frame ones; the method was immunoSEQ multiplex PCR. The data hold a few hundred thousand clones, with 70% to 90% observed a single time. This specimen comes from a study of blood T cell repertoires in COVID-19.

The sequencing sample was made of PBMCs or T cells enriched from blood (not recorded which). The V and J genes are TRBV27 and TRBJ1-4; D gene uncertain. This clonotype was obtained from a woman in her forties or fifties who had been exposed to COVID-19. CDR3 DNA: TGTGCCAGCAGTTTAAGTACACCGAATGAAAAACTGTTTTTT. Translated: CASSLSTPNEKLFF.